This entry features one T cell receptor beta chain sequence. Trimming left V 5 bases short and J 8 bases short, with 20 bases between. From germline, CDR1 is SEHNR and CDR2 FQNEAQ (reference sequence). The CDR3 totals 15 residues. Measured with immunoSEQ multiplex PCR; TCRdb has only the in-frame clones, and not every one. Of about 660,000 clones in the sample, more than 75% were seen once. These data belong to a study of shared T cell receptors in the human thymus. Another study also made use of these data, one on human thymus T cells.

This sequence originates from a boy under two years old with a congenital heart defect. The chain carries TRBV7-9 and TRBJ2-3; TRBD2 is a possible D gene (5 bases). Sequencing was performed on thymocytes. The chain's CDR3 is CASSQEGGPMGTQYF. The CDR3 nucleotides are TGTGCCAGCAGCCAGGAAGGAGGCCCCATGGGTACGCAGTATTTT.